These 9 T cell receptor beta chains were sequenced from one sample in a study of blood T cell repertoires in COVID-19. The protocol was immunoSEQ multiplex PCR, while the TCRdb copy is restricted to in-frame clones and leaves out a portion. This sample has about 400,000 clones; roughly 87% occur once, and the top ten carry around 2.1%. Source material: PBMCs or T cells enriched from blood (not recorded which). The source is a middle-aged woman with acute COVID-19.

The chain links TRBV5-4 to TRBJ2-3; 8 nucleotides agree with TRBD2. CDR1 is SGHNT and CDR2 is YYREEE in the germline V gene (reference sequence). The length of the CDR3 is 17 residues. With 4 bases clipped from V and 7 bases from J, the junction kept 17 bases outside the gene matches. CDR3 coding DNA: TGTGCCAGCAGCCCCCCGGGGGGCGGGGGGAAAAGGAATACGCAGTATTTT. This gives the protein CASSPPGGGGKRNTQYF. Full variable domain (missing parts from reference TRBV5-4 and TRBJ2-3): ETGVTQSPTHLIKTRGQQVTLRCSSQSGHNTVSWYQQALGQGPQFIFQYYREEENGRGNFPPRFSGLQFPNYSSELNVNALELDDSALYLCASSPPGGGGKRNTQYFGPGTRLTVL.

The rearrangement joins TRBV10-2 to TRBJ2-5; TRBD1 matches 7 bases. Trimming cost V 6 bases and J 5 bases; bases outside gene matches: 9. Germline values: CDR1 WSHSY, CDR2 SAAADI. This CDR3 has 14 residues. The CDR3 reads CASRGTEGKETQYF. In DNA, the CDR3 is TGCGCCAGCAGGGGGACAGAGGGCAAGGAGACCCAGTACTTC.

This sequence joins TRBV2 and TRBJ1-4; perhaps TRBD1 as D (5 bases). Germline V lookup: CDR1 SNHLY, CDR2 FYNNEI. The CDR3 is made up of 13 amino acids. V lost 4 bases to trimming and J lost 5 bases, with 8 bases between them. Written as DNA, the CDR3 is TGTGCCAGCAGTGGGGGCCAGAATGAAAAACTGTTTTTT. Translating it yields CASSGGQNEKLFF.

J is TRBJ1-2 and V is TRBV29-1; no reliable D call. V lost 0 bases and J 8 bases, leaving 13 bases between the germline ends. This CDR3 contains 13 residues. Per germline, CDR1 SQVTM and CDR2 ANQGSEA. DNA for the CDR3: TGCAGCGTTGAAGAATTCGAGGGAGAAGGCTACACCTTC. Residues: CSVEEFEGEGYTF.

The CDR3 protein is CASSLGRGSTNEKLFF. Written as DNA, the CDR3 is TGTGCCAGCAGCTTGGGCAGGGGGTCAACTAATGAAAAACTGTTTTTT. The V gene is TRBV5-5, the J gene TRBJ1-4; the match to TRBD1 covers 7 bases. The CDR3 sequence is 16 residues long. J lost 0 bases, V lost 0 bases, and 2 bases had no gene match. The germline V gene encodes CDR1 SGHKS and CDR2 YYEKEE (reference sequence).

This clone has just one count. J is TRBJ1-2 and V is TRBV6-5; D perhaps matches TRBD1 (5 bases). The germline V and J ends were trimmed by 7 bases and 0 bases, with 12 bases remaining between them. The length of the CDR3 is 14 residues. In germline, CDR1 is MNHEY, CDR2 SVGAGI. The CDR3 loop reads CASKQARTNYGYTF. CDR3 DNA: TGTGCCAGCAAACAGGCGAGAACTAACTATGGCTACACCTTC.

This chain joins TRBV12-3 or TRBV12-4 and TRBJ2-5, with a tentative D call TRBD1 (5 bases). This CDR3 has 13 residues. V lost 5 bases and J lost 5, with 12 bases in between. CDR3 DNA: TGTGCCAGCAGTCAAGGGGTCGGGGAGACCCAGTACTTC. This codes for CASSQGVGETQYF.

This clone was detected only a few times. V and J are TRBV19 and TRBJ1-1; D is unclear. Germline CDR1 LNHDA, CDR2 SQIVND (reference sequence). The CDR3 sequence is 14 residues long. The V gene lost 0 bases and the J gene lost 4 bases, with 9 bases spanning the gap. CDR3 nucleotide sequence: TGTGCCAGTAGTATAGATGTGACGGGCACTGAAGCTTTCTTT. This codes for CASSIDVTGTEAFF.

The chain employs TRBV5-1 and TRBJ2-2, with a weak D call TRBD2 (5 bases). Germline assignment: CDR1 SGHRS and CDR2 YFSETQ. V was cut by 8 bases and J by 0 bases, with 11 bases left in between. CDR3 length: 14 residues. The CDR3 reads CASRLAANTGELFF. The CDR3 region has the DNA TGCGCCAGTCGGCTAGCAGCGAACACCGGGGAGCTGTTTTTT.